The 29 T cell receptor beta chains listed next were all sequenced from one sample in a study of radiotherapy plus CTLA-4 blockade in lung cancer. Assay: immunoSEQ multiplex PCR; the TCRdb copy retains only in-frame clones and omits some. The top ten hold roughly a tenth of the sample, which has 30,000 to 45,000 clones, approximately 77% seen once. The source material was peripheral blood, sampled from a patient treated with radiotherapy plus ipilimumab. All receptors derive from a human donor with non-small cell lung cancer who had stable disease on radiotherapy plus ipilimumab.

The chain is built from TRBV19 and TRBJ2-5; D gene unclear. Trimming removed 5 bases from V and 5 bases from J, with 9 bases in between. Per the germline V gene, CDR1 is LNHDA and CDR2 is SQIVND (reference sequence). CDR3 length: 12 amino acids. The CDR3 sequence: CASSSVGETQYF. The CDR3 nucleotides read TGTGCCAGTAGTTCCGTCGGGGAGACCCAGTACTTC.

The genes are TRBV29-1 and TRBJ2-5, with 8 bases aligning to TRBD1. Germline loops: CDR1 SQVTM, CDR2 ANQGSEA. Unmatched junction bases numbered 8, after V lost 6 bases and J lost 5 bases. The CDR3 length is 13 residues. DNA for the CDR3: TGCAGCGTGGCTACAGGGGGGACGGAGACCCAGTACTTC. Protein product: CSVATGGTETQYF. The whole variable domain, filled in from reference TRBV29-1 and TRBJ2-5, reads SAVISQKPSRDICQRGTSLTIQCQVDSQVTMMFWYRQQPGQSLTLIATANQGSEATYESGFVIDKFPISRPNLTFSTLTVSNMSPEDSSIYLCSVATGGTETQYFGPGTRLLVL.

The CDR3 sequence: CASSVVGTAEAFF. The CDR3 bases are TGTGCCAGCAGCGTAGTGGGGACAGCCGAAGCTTTCTTT. This chain connects TRBV9 to TRBJ1-1; 7 nucleotides align to TRBD1. CDR3 length equals 13 residues. V trimming: 0 bases; J trimming: 8 bases; junction bases outside the gene matches: 4. Germline CDR1 and CDR2: SGDLS and YYNGEE.

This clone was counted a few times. CDR3 sequence (DNA): TGCGCCAGCAGCTTGGCCACCGTCACCTACGAGCAGTACTTC. Residues: CASSLATVTYEQYF. The chain links TRBV5-1 to TRBJ2-5, with no clear D. The DNA matches TRBJ2-7 better at its end, which makes the J call doubtful. The CDR3 is 14 amino acids. The germline gives CDR1 SGHRS, CDR2 YFSETQ.

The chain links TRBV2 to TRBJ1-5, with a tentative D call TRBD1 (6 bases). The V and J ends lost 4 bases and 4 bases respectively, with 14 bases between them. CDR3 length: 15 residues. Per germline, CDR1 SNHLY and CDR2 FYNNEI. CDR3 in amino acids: CASSAAGARNQPQHF. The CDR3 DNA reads TGTGCCAGCAGTGCAGCGGGGGCTAGGAATCAGCCCCAGCATTTT.

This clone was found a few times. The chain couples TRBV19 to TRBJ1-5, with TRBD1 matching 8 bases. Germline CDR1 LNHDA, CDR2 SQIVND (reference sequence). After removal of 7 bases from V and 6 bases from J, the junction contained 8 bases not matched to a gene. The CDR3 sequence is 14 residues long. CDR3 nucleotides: TGTGCCAGTAAAACGGACAGGGTAGTTCAGCCCCAGCATTTT. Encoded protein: CASKTDRVVQPQHF.

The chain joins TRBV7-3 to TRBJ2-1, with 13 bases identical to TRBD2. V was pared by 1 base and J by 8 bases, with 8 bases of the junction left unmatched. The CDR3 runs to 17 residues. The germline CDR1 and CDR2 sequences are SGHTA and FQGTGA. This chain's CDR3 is CASSLSGLLAGGHEQFF. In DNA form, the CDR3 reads TGTGCCAGCAGCTTAAGCGGTCTACTAGCGGGGGGGCATGAGCAGTTCTTC.

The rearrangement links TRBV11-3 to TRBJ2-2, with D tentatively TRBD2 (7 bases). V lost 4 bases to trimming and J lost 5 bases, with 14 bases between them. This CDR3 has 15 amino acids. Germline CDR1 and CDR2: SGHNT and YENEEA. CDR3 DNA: TGTGCCAGCAGCTGGGGGGGAGGGGGGACCGGGGAGCTGTTTTTT. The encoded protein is CASSWGGGGTGELFF. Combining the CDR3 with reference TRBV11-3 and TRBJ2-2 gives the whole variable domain EAGVVQSPRYKIIEKKQPVAFWCNPISGHNTLYWYLQNLGQGPELLIRYENEEAVDDSQLPKDRFSAERLKGVDSTLKIQPAELGDSAVYLCASSWGGGGTGELFFGEGSRLTVL.

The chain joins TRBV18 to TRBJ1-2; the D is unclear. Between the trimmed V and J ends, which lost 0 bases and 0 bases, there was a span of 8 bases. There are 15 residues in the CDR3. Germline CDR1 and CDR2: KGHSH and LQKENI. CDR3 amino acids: CASSPPAGTNYGYTF. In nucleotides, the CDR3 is TGTGCCAGCTCACCACCGGCAGGAACTAACTATGGCTACACCTTC.

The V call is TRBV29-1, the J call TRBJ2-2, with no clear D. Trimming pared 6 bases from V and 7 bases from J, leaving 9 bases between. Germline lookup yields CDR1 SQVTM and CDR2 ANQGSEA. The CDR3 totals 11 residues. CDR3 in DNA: TGCAGCGTCGGTCGAGGCGGGGAGCTGTTTTTT. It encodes CSVGRGGELFF.

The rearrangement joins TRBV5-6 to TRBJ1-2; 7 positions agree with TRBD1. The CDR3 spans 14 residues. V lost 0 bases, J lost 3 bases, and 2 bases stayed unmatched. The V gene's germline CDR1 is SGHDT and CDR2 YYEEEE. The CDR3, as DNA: TGTGCCAGCAGCTTGGTGGGACAGCACTATGGCTACACCTTC. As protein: CASSLVGQHYGYTF.

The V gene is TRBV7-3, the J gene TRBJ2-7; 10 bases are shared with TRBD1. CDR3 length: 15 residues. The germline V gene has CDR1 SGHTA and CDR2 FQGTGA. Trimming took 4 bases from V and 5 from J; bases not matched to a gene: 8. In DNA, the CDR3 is TGTGCCAGCAGCTCTAGACAGGGGGCGGTGGACGAGCAGTACTTC. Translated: CASSSRQGAVDEQYF.

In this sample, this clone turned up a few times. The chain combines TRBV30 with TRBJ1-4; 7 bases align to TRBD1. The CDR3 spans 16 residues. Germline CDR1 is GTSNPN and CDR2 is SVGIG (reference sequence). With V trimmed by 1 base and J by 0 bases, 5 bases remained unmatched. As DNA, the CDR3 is TGTGCCTGGAGTGGAGACAGGGTTGCAACTAATGAAAAACTGTTTTTT. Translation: CAWSGDRVATNEKLFF.

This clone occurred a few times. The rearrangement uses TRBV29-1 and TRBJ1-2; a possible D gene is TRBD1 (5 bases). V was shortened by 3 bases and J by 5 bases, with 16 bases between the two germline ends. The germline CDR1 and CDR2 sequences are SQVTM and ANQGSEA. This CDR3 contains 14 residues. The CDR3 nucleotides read TGCAGCGTTGACGACAGCCTGAGCGGGTATGGCTACACCTTC. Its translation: CSVDDSLSGYGYTF. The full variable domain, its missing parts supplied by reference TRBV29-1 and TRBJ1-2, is SAVISQKPSRDICQRGTSLTIQCQVDSQVTMMFWYRQQPGQSLTLIATANQGSEATYESGFVIDKFPISRPNLTFSTLTVSNMSPEDSSIYLCSVDDSLSGYGYTFGSGTRLTVV.

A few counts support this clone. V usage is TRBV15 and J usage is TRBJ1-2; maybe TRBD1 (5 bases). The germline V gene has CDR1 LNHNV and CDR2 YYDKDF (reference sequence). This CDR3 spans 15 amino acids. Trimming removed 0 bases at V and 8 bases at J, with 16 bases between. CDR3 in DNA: TGTGCCACCAGCAGAGATAAGGATACAGGTTTGGGCTACACCTTC. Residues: CATSRDKDTGLGYTF.

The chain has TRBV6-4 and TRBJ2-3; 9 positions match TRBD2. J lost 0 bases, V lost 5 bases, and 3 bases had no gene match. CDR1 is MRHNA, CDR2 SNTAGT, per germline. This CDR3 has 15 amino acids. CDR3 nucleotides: TGTGCCAGCAGTAGTCTAGCGGGGAGCACAGATACGCAGTATTTT. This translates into CASSSLAGSTDTQYF.

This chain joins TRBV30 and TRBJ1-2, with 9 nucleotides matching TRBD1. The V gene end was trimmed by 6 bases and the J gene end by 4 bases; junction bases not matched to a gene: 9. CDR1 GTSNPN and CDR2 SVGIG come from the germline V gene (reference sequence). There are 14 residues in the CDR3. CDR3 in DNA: TGTGCCTGCTCTTCCGGGACAGGGACCTATGGCTACACCTTC. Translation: CACSSGTGTYGYTF.

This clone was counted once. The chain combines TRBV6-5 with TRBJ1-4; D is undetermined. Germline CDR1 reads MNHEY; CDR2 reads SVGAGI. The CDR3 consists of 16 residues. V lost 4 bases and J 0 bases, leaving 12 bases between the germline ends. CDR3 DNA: TGTGCCAGCAGTTTAACTTTAACCTCAACTAATGAAAAACTGTTTTTT. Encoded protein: CASSLTLTSTNEKLFF.

The CDR3 DNA sequence: TGTGCCAGCAGCTCCCCTGGGGGTAGCGGGGGCCAGCAGGATACGCAGTATTTT. Protein sequence: CASSSPGGSGGQQDTQYF. The chain employs TRBV7-9 and TRBJ2-3, with 9 bases identical to TRBD2. The length of the CDR3 is 18 residues. Germline V gives CDR1 SEHNR, CDR2 FQNEAQ (reference sequence). Trimming cost V 4 bases and J 6 bases; bases outside gene matches: 17.

The CDR3 region is CASSTKSSGRSEQFF. The CDR3 coding sequence is TGTGCCAGCAGTACCAAGTCCTCAGGGAGGTCTGAGCAGTTCTTC. The J gene is TRBJ2-1, the V gene TRBV27; maybe TRBD2 (6 bases). In germline, CDR1 is MNHEY, CDR2 SMNVEV (reference sequence). This CDR3 has 15 residues. Trimming removed 5 bases from V and 9 bases from J, with 20 bases in between.

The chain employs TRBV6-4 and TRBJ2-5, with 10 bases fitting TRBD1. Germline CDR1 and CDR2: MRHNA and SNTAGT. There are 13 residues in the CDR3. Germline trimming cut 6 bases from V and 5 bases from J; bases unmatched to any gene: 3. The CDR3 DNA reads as TGTGCCAGCAGCCGGGACAGGGGTGAGACCCAGTACTTC. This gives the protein CASSRDRGETQYF.

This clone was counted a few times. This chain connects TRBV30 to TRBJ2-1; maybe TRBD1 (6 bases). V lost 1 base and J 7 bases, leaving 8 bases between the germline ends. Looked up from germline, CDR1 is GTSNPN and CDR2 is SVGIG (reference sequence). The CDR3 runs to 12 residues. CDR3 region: CAWSDRGNEQFF. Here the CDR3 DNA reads TGTGCCTGGAGTGATAGGGGGAATGAGCAGTTCTTC.

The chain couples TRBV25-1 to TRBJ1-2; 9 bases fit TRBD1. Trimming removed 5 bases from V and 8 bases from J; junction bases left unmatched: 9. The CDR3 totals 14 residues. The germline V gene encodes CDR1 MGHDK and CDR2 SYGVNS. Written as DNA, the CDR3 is TGTGCCAGCAGTCCGGTGGGGGACAGGGTGGGCTACACCTTC. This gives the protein CASSPVGDRVGYTF.

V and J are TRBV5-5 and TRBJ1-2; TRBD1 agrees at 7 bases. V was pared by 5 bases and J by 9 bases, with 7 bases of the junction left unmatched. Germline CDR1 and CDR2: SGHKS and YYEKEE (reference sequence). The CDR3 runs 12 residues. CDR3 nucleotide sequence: TGTGCCAGCAGTTCAGGGGGACGAAGCTACACCTTC. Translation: CASSSGGRSYTF.

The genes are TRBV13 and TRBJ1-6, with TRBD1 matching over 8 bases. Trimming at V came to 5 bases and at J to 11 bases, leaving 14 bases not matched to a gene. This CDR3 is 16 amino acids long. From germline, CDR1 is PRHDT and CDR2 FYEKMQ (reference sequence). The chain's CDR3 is CASSQYRGAVTAPLHF. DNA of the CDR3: TGTGCCAGCAGCCAGTACAGGGGGGCGGTTACGGCACCCCTCCACTTT. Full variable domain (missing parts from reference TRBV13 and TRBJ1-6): AAGVIQSPRHLIKEKRETATLKCYPIPRHDTVYWYQQGPGQDPQFLISFYEKMQSDKGSIPDRFSAQQFSDYHSELNMSSLELGDSALYFCASSQYRGAVTAPLHFGNGTRLTVT.

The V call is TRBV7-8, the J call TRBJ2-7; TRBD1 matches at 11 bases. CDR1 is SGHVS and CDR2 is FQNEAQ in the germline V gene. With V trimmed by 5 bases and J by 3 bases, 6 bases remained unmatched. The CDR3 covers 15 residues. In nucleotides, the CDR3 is TGTGCCAGCAGCAGGACAGGGGGCTTGGGCTACGAGCAGTACTTC. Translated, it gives CASSRTGGLGYEQYF.

CDR3: CASSYSTQRGGGEQFF. The CDR3 bases are TGTGCCAGCAGTTACTCGACTCAACGGGGCGGGGGTGAGCAGTTCTTC. V is TRBV6-5 and J is TRBJ2-1; TRBD2 matches 7 bases. Germline V gene data show CDR1 as MNHEY and CDR2 as SVGAGI. After removal of 0 bases from V and 9 bases from J, the junction contained 11 bases not matched to a gene. CDR3 size: 16 residues.

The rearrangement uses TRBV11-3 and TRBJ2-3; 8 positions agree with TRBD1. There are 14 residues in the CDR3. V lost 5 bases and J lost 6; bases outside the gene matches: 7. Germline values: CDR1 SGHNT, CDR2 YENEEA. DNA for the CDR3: TGTGCCAGCAGCCCAGGGGGCTCGGCGGATACGCAGTATTTT. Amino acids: CASSPGGSADTQYF.

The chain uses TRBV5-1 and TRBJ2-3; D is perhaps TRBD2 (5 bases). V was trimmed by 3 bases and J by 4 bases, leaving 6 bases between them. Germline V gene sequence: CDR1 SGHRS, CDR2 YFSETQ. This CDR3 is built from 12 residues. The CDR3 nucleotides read TGCGCCAGCAGCTCACTAGCAGATACGCAGTATTTT. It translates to CASSSLADTQYF.